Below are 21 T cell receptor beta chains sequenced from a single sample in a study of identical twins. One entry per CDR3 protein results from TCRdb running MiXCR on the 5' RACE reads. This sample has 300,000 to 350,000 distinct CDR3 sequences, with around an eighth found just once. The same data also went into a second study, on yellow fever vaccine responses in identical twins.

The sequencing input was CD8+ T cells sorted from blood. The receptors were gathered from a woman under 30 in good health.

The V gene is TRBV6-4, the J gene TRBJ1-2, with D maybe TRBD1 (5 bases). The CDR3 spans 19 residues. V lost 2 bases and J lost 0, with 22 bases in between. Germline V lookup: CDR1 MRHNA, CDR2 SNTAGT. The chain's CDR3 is CASSDLRQQWGVANYGYTF. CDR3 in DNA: TGTGCCAGCAGTGACCTACGACAGCAATGGGGGGTAGCTAACTATGGCTACACCTTC.

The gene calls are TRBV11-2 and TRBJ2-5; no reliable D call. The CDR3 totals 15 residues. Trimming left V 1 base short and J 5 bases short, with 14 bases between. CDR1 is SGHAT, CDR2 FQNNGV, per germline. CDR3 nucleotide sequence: TGTGCCAGCAGCTTAGGGCGACGACACGGGGAGACCCAGTACTTC. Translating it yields CASSLGRRHGETQYF.

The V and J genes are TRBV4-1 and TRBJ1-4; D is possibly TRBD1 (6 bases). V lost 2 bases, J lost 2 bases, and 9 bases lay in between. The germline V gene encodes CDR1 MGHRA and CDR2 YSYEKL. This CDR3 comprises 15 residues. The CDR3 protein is CASSQRDRTNEKLFF. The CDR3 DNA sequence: TGCGCCAGCAGCCAACGAGACAGGACTAATGAAAAACTGTTTTTT.

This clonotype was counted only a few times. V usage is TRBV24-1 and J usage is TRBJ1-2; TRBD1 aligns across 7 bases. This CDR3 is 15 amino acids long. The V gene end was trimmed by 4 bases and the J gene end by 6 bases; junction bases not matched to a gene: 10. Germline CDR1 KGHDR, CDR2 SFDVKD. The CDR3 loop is CATSDPDRVYDGYTF. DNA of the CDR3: TGTGCCACCAGTGACCCCGACAGGGTGTACGATGGCTACACCTTC.

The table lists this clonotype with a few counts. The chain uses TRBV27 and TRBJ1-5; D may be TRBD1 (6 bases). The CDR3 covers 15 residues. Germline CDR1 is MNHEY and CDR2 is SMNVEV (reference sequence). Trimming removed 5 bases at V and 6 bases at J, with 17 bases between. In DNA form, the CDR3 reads TGTGCCAGCAGTGAGGTAACAGGGTCGCCTCAGCCCCAGCATTTT. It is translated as CASSEVTGSPQPQHF.

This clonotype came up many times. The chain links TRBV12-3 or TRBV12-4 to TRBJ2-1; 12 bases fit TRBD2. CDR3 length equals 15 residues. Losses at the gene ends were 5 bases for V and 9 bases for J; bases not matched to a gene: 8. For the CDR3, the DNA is TGTGCCAGCAGTCCTAGCGGGGGGGCCGCTGGTGAGCAGTTCTTC. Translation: CASSPSGGAAGEQFF.

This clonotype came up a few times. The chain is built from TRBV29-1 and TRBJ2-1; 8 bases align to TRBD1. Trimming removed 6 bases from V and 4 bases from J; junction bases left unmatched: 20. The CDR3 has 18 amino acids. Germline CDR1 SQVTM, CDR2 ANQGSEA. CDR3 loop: CSVMTAGGSPLKYNEQFF. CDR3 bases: TGCAGCGTAATGACCGCAGGGGGCTCCCCTCTAAAATACAATGAGCAGTTCTTC.

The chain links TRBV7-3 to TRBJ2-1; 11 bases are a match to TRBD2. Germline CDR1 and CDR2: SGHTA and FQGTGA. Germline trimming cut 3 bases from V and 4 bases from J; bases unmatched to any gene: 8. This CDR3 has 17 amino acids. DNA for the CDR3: TGTGCCAGCAGCTTTACTCCGGGACTAGCGGAGTACAATGAGCAGTTCTTC. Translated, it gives CASSFTPGLAEYNEQFF.

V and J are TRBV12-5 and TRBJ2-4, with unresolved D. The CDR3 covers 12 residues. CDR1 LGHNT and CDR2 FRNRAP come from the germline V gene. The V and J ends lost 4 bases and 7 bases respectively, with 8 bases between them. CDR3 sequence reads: CASGWTVNIQYF. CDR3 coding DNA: TGTGCTAGTGGTTGGACGGTGAACATTCAGTACTTC.

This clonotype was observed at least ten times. The CDR3 sequence is CASSRGGYFSEETQYF. The CDR3 DNA reads TGTGCCAGCAGTCGGGGGGGCTACTTTTCAGAAGAGACCCAGTACTTC. The chain has TRBV12-3 or TRBV12-4 and TRBJ2-5; 8 bases fit TRBD2. The CDR3 loop spans 16 amino acids. With V trimmed by 5 bases and J by 3 bases, 11 bases remained unmatched.

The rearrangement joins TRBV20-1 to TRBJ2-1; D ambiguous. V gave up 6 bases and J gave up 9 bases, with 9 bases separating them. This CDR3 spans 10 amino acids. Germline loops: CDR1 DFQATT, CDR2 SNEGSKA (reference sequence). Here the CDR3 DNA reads TGCAGTGCCCCTTCACCTGAGCAGTTCTTC. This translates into CSAPSPEQFF.

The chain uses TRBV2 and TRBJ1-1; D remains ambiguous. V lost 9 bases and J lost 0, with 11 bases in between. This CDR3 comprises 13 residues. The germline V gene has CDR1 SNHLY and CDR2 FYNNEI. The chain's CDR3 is CASDVGMNTEAFF. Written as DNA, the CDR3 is TGTGCCAGTGACGTAGGGATGAACACTGAAGCTTTCTTT.

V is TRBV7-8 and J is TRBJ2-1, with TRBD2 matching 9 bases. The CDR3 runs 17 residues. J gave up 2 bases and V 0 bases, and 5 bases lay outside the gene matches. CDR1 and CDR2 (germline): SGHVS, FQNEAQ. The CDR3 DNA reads TGTGCCAGCAGCTTAGCGGCTAGCGGGGTTACCTACAATGAGCAGTTCTTC. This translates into CASSLAASGVTYNEQFF.

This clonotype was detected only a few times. The CDR3 DNA follows: TGTGCCAGCAGCGGAACCGACGGGGAGAGCTCCTACGAGCAGTACTTC. Translation: CASSGTDGESSYEQYF. The chain combines TRBV2 with TRBJ2-7; TRBD2 might be the D (5 bases). V was cut by 6 bases and J by 0 bases, with 18 bases left in between. The CDR3 is 16 amino acids. Germline CDR1 reads SNHLY; CDR2 reads FYNNEI.

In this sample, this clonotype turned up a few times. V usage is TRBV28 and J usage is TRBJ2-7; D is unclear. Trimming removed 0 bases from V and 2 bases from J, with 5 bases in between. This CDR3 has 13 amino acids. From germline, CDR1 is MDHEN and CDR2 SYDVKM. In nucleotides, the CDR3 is TGTGCCAGCAGTTTATGGCAGCCCTACGAGCAGTACTTC. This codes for CASSLWQPYEQYF.

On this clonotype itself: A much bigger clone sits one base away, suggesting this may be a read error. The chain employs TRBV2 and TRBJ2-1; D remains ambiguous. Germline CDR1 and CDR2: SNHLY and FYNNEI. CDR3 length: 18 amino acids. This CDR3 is CACSPPPIDQSVYNEQFF. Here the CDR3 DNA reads TGTGCCTGCAGTCCACCCCCAATCGACCAGTCGGTGTACAATGAGCAGTTCTTC.

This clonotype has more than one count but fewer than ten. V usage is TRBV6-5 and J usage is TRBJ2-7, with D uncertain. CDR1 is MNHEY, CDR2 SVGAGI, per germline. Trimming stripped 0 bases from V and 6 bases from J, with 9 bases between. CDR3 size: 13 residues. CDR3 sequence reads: CASSYSEFSEQYF. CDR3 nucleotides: TGTGCCAGCAGTTACTCTGAGTTTTCCGAGCAGTACTTC.

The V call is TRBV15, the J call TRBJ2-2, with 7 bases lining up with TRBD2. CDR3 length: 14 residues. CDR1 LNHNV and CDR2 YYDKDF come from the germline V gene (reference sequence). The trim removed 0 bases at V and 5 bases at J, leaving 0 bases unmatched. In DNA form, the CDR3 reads TGTGCCACCAGCAGAGAGCGGGGGACCGGGGAGCTGTTTTTT. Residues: CATSRERGTGELFF. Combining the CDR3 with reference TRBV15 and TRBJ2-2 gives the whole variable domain DAMVIQNPRYQVTQFGKPVTLSCSQTLNHNVMYWYQQKSSQAPKLLFHYYDKDFNNEADTPDNFQSRRPNTSFCFLDIRSPGLGDTAMYLCATSRERGTGELFFGEGSRLTVL.

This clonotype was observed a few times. This CDR3 is CASNPGGPTGELFF. The CDR3 DNA reads as TGTGCCAGCAACCCCGGAGGACCCACCGGGGAGCTGTTTTTT. The genes are TRBV7-8 and TRBJ2-2; tentatively, D is TRBD2 (5 bases). Per the germline V gene, CDR1 is SGHVS and CDR2 is FQNEAQ. The CDR3 consists of 14 residues. Trimming removed 7 bases at V and 4 bases at J, with 13 bases between.

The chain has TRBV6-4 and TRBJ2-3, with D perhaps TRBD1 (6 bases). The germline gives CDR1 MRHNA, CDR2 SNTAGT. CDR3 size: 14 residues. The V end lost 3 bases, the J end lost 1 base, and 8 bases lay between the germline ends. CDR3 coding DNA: TGTGCCAGCAGTGAGACAGGTGGCACAGATACGCAGTATTTT. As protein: CASSETGGTDTQYF.

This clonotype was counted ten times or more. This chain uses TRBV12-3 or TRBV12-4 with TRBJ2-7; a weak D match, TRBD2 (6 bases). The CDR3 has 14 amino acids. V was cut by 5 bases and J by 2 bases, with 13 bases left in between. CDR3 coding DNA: TGTGCCAGCAGTCCCCCCGGGAGAACCTACGAGCAGTACTTC. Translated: CASSPPGRTYEQYF.